Presented here are 22 T cell receptor beta chains from one specimen sequenced in a study of blood T cells in healthy people across ages. A second PCR, run for about 6 to 12 cycles, used a sample-barcoded 5' primer plus a J-beta primer mix. TCRdb re-derived calls from the 5' RACE reads in MiXCR, one entry per CDR3 protein. The table lists approximately 800,000 distinct CDR3 sequences, about 59% of them singletons. Sequencing was carried out using blood. Every receptor here comes from a man aged 25-45 years in good health.

The chain recombines TRBV7-2 with TRBJ1-2, with 9 bases that match TRBD1. CDR3 size: 14 residues. The V gene end was trimmed by 3 bases and the J gene end by 9 bases; junction bases not matched to a gene: 8. The V gene's germline CDR1 is SGHTA and CDR2 FQGNSA. The CDR3 here is CASSLDRGGVSYTF. The DNA for the CDR3 is TGTGCCAGCAGCTTGGACAGGGGTGGAGTGAGCTACACCTTC.

This chain connects TRBV20-1 to TRBJ2-6, with D possibly being TRBD1 (6 bases). CDR1 is DFQATT and CDR2 is SNEGSKA in the germline V gene (reference sequence). The CDR3 consists of 13 residues. V lost 6 bases and J lost 4, with 10 bases in between. The CDR3, as DNA: TGCAGTGCAACTGGGACAGGGGCCAACGTCCTGACTTTC. This codes for CSATGTGANVLTF.

Only a few counts were recorded for this clonotype. V and J are TRBV12-3 or TRBV12-4 and TRBJ2-1; 12 nucleotides line up with TRBD2. The CDR3 extends over 15 amino acids. V lost 5 bases, J lost 5 bases, and 4 bases stayed unmatched. CDR3 sequence: CASSLWTSGDNEQFF. The CDR3, as DNA: TGTGCCAGCAGTCTATGGACTAGCGGGGACAATGAGCAGTTCTTC.

This clonotype was seen a handful of times. This chain connects TRBV28 to TRBJ1-5, with D perhaps TRBD1 (5 bases). Germline CDR1 reads MDHEN; CDR2 reads SYDVKM. V lost 6 bases and J lost 0, with 18 bases in between. The CDR3 totals 17 residues. The CDR3: CASSLLLGVYSNQPQHF. The CDR3 nucleotides read TGTGCCAGCAGCCTCCTTCTGGGGGTCTATAGCAATCAGCCCCAGCATTTT.

The rearrangement links TRBV9 to TRBJ2-1; TRBD2 matches at 14 bases. CDR3 length: 17 amino acids. The V segment lost 3 bases and the J segment 5 bases; nucleotides outside the gene matches: 7. Germline V gene lookup returns CDR1 SGDLS and CDR2 YYNGEE. The CDR3 loop is CASSDRLAGGPHNEQFF. CDR3 sequence (DNA): TGTGCCAGCAGCGATAGACTAGCGGGGGGGCCCCACAATGAGCAGTTCTTC.

The genes are TRBV29-1 and TRBJ2-5; D is unclear. The V end was cut by 7 bases, the J end by 7 bases, with 16 bases between. Germline loops: CDR1 SQVTM, CDR2 ANQGSEA. CDR3 length: 12 residues. CDR3 protein: CSASSPLGTQYF. In DNA form, the CDR3 reads TGCAGCGCAAGCTCACCCCTGGGGACCCAGTACTTC.

The rearrangement uses TRBV12-3 or TRBV12-4 and TRBJ1-2; possibly TRBD1 for D (5 bases). This CDR3 region has 14 residues. With 5 bases removed from V and 7 bases from J, the gap between germline ends came to 17 bases. For the CDR3, the DNA is TGTGCCAGCAGTACACGGCAGGGCGAAGGTGGCTACACCTTC. Amino acid sequence: CASSTRQGEGGYTF.

This clonotype has just one count. One end of the junction does not line up with germline, which may come from a read error. This chain links TRBV7-2 with TRBJ2-7; D is unclear. The CDR3 is made up of 14 amino acids. In germline, CDR1 is SGHTA, CDR2 FQGNSA. CDR3 sequence (DNA): TGTGCCAGCGGCTTAGGCCTGGTCTCCTACGAGCAGTACTTC. Translating gives CASGLGLVSYEQYF.

This chain connects TRBV5-1 to TRBJ2-2; possible D gene TRBD2, 5 bases. The CDR3 runs 16 residues. V lost 0 bases, J lost 2 bases, and 11 bases lay in between. Per the germline V gene, CDR1 is SGHRS and CDR2 is YFSETQ. The CDR3 reads CASSLGSGVNTGELFF. CDR3 DNA sequence: TGCGCCAGCAGCTTGGGGTCCGGGGTTAACACCGGGGAGCTGTTTTTT.

CDR3: CASSAGLGGGRQYF. As DNA, the CDR3 is TGCGCCAGCAGTGCGGGACTGGGGGGTGGAAGGCAGTATTTT. The chain carries TRBV10-2 and TRBJ2-3; a possible D gene is TRBD2 (6 bases). CDR1 WSHSY and CDR2 SAAADI come from the germline V gene. Deletions cut 4 bases from V and 11 bases from J, with 19 bases between. CDR3 length equals 14 residues.

The chain couples TRBV7-2 to TRBJ2-1; TRBD2 agrees at 11 bases. The germline gives CDR1 SGHTA, CDR2 FQGNSA. V trimming: 4 bases; J trimming: 8 bases; junction bases outside the gene matches: 13. The CDR3 consists of 17 residues. The CDR3 coding sequence is TGTGCCAGCAGCTCCCGGAGACTAGCGGGGAGGCACGATGAGCAGTTCTTC. Residues: CASSSRRLAGRHDEQFF.

The chain is built from TRBV10-3 and TRBJ1-2; 7 nucleotides match TRBD1. The V gene's germline CDR1 is ENHRY and CDR2 SYGVKD. The CDR3 is 12 residues long. The trim removed 3 bases at V and 5 bases at J, leaving 0 bases unmatched. The CDR3 DNA is TGTGCCATCAGTGAACAGGGGTATGGCTACACCTTC. Its translation: CAISEQGYGYTF.

The chain recombines TRBV3-1 with TRBJ1-2, with 7 bases identical to TRBD1. Germline V gene sequence: CDR1 LGHDT, CDR2 YNNKEL (reference sequence). V lost 0 bases to trimming and J lost 4 bases; unmatched junction nucleotides: 5. The length of the CDR3 is 15 residues. DNA for the CDR3: TGTGCCAGCAGCCAAGAAGGAGGGGGCCTCTATGGCTACACCTTC. This translates into CASSQEGGGLYGYTF.

This chain joins TRBV27 and TRBJ2-1, with D tentatively TRBD1 (6 bases). Trimming left V 1 base short and J 0 bases short, with 13 bases between. This CDR3 is built from 17 residues. Germline V gene lookup returns CDR1 MNHEY and CDR2 SMNVEV (reference sequence). CDR3 nucleotide sequence: TGTGCCAGCAGTTTATTGACAGGCGGTAGCTCCTACAATGAGCAGTTCTTC. Its translation: CASSLLTGGSSYNEQFF.

The chain is built from TRBV4-3 and TRBJ2-1, with 9 bases identical to TRBD2. The CDR3 contains 17 residues. Germline trimming cut 0 bases from V and 4 bases from J; bases unmatched to any gene: 7. Looked up from germline, CDR1 is LGHNA and CDR2 is YSLEER. In DNA, the CDR3 is TGCGCCAGCAGCCAAGATTCTCCTAGCGGGGTTTACAATGAGCAGTTCTTC. This translates into CASSQDSPSGVYNEQFF.

The V and J genes are TRBV29-1 and TRBJ2-5; 12 bases agree with TRBD2. Germline values: CDR1 SQVTM, CDR2 ANQGSEA. V lost 3 bases, J lost 5 bases, and 7 bases stayed unmatched. This CDR3 is built from 15 residues. The CDR3 sequence: CSVDGLAGGRETQYF. The CDR3 DNA is TGCAGCGTTGATGGCCTAGCGGGGGGGCGGGAGACCCAGTACTTC.

This clonotype has only a few counts. The V gene is TRBV5-5, the J gene TRBJ2-7; D perhaps matches TRBD2 (7 bases). The CDR3 totals 15 residues. Trimming removed 0 bases from V and 1 base from J, with 11 bases in between. Germline values: CDR1 SGHKS, CDR2 YYEKEE (reference sequence). CDR3 in DNA: TGTGCCAGCAGCTTGGAACGGGGGGCATCCTACGAGCAGTACTTC. Translation gives CASSLERGASYEQYF.

This clonotype was recorded a few times. The chain combines TRBV28 with TRBJ2-7; unclear D gene. The length of the CDR3 is 16 residues. CDR1 and CDR2 (germline): MDHEN, SYDVKM. V was shortened by 5 bases and J by 3 bases, with 20 bases between the two germline ends. The CDR3 is CASSPTPSLRIYEQYF. The DNA for the CDR3 is TGTGCCAGCAGTCCCACCCCTTCTCTAAGAATCTACGAGCAGTACTTC.

V and J are TRBV15 and TRBJ2-1; D unresolved. The CDR3 spans 15 residues. V was shortened by 8 bases and J by 5 bases, with 19 bases between the two germline ends. Looked up from germline, CDR1 is LNHNV and CDR2 is YYDKDF (reference sequence). CDR3 DNA: TGTGCCACCGGCGAAGTTCTAGACCCGGACAATGAGCAGTTCTTC. Its translation: CATGEVLDPDNEQFF. Combining the CDR3 with reference TRBV15 and TRBJ2-1 gives the whole variable domain DAMVIQNPRYQVTQFGKPVTLSCSQTLNHNVMYWYQQKSSQAPKLLFHYYDKDFNNEADTPDNFQSRRPNTSFCFLDIRSPGLGDTAMYLCATGEVLDPDNEQFFGPGTRLTVL.

The chain couples TRBV5-1 to TRBJ2-1; no firm D call. Germline V gene lookup returns CDR1 SGHRS and CDR2 YFSETQ. Trimming took 3 bases from V and 0 from J, leaving 19 bases between them. This CDR3 region has 18 residues. This CDR3 is CASSWPPDPHSSYNEQFF. The CDR3 DNA reads as TGCGCCAGCAGCTGGCCACCGGACCCCCACAGCTCCTACAATGAGCAGTTCTTC.

This clonotype was observed a handful of times. The rearrangement uses TRBV7-2 and TRBJ1-5; possible D gene TRBD1, 6 bases. The CDR3 sequence is 15 residues long. Trimming left V 3 bases short and J 3 bases short, with 12 bases between. Germline V gene lookup returns CDR1 SGHTA and CDR2 FQGNSA. CDR3 protein: CASSLEGGFNQPQHF. For the CDR3, the DNA is TGTGCCAGCAGCTTGGAAGGGGGTTTCAATCAGCCCCAGCATTTT.

The chain employs TRBV5-1 and TRBJ2-3, with 8 bases fitting TRBD1. This CDR3 is 15 amino acids long. V lost 4 bases, J lost 4 bases, and 8 bases stayed unmatched. CDR1 SGHRS and CDR2 YFSETQ come from the germline V gene. The CDR3 region is CASSLGQGVADTQYF. CDR3 nucleotide sequence: TGCGCCAGCAGCCTCGGACAGGGTGTTGCAGATACGCAGTATTTT.